Sequencing of this T cell receptor beta chain was carried out in a study of a mutant IDH1 vaccine in newly diagnosed glioma. In the study overall: Standard pretreatment was either radiotherapy, temozolomide, or, for most, radiochemotherapy with temozolomide.

This CDR3 is built from 19 residues. Germline V lookup: CDR1 MNHEY, CDR2 SMNVEV (reference sequence). After removal of 0 bases from V and 0 bases from J, the junction contained 8 bases not matched to a gene. Time point of the sample: baseline, week 1 (first vaccination visit). The treatment is: pre-vaccination baseline after standard-of-care therapy. Measured with immunoSEQ multiplex PCR; TCRdb has only the in-frame clones, and not every one. The profile covers tens of thousands of clones, with 83% appearing a single time and approximately 7% taken by the ten largest. This chain joins TRBV27 and TRBJ2-6, with 7 bases lining up with TRBD1. The sequence came from a woman between 50 and 59 years old with glioma. Sample: PBMCs, taken from a glioma patient treated with radiotherapy, temozolomide or both. Here the CDR3 DNA reads TGTGCCAGCAGTTTATCAAGGGGGCTCTCCCTCTCTGGGGCCAACGTCCTGACTTTC. It is translated as CASSLSRGLSLSGANVLTF.